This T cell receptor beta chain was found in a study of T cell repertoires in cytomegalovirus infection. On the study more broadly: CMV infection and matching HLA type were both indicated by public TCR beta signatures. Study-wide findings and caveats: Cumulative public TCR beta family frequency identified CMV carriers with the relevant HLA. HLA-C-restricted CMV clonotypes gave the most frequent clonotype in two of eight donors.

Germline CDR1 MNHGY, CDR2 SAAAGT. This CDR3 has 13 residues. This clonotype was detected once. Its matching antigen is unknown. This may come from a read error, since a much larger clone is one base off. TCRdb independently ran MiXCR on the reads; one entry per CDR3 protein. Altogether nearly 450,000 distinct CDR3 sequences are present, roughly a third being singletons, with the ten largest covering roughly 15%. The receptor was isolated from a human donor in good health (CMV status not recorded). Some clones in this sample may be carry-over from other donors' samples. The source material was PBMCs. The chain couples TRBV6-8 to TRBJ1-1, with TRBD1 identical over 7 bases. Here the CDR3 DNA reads TGTGACAGCAAAGGGGGCTTGAACACTGAAGCTTTCTTT. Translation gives CDSKGGLNTEAFF.